This T cell receptor (beta chain) comes out of a study of shared clonotypes between healthy human individuals. The CDR3 sequence is 15 residues long. V dropped 2 bases and J dropped 6 bases, with 14 bases sitting between them. The germline V gene has CDR1 MNHNS and CDR2 SASEGT. Libraries were prepared by immunoSEQ multiplex PCR; TCRdb keeps only in-frame clonotypes and omits some of them. The sample consists of some 1,100,000 clones, approximately 78% of them appearing once. In its sample, this clone was seen a few times. The receptor was isolated from a man younger than 35 in good health. Some clones in this sample may be carry-over from other donors' samples. Input material: memory CD4+ T cells from PBMCs. The subset was: CD45RA-negative fraction. This chain connects TRBV6-1 to TRBJ2-1; D possibly corresponds to TRBD2 (6 bases). DNA for the CDR3: TGTGCCAGCAGTGAAAGGGGAGGAACACTCAATGAGCAGTTCTTC. It encodes CASSERGGTLNEQFF.